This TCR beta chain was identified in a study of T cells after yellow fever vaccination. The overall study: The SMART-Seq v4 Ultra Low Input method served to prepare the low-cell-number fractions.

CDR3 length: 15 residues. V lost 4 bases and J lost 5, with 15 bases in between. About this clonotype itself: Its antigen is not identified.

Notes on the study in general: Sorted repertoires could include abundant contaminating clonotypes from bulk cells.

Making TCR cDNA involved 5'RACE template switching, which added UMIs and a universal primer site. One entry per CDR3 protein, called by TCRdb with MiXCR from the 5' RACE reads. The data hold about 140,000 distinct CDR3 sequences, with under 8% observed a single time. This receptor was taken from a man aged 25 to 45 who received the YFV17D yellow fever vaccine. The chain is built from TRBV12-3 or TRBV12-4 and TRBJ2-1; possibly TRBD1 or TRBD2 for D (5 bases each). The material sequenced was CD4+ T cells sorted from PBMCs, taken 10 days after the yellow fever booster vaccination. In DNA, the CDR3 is TGTGCCAGCAGTTCTGGGACGGTCATCAACAATGAGCAGTTCTTC. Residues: CASSSGTVINNEQFF.